This entry lists 24 T cell receptor beta chains sequenced from one sample in a study of T cells after yellow fever vaccination. TCRdb processed the 5' RACE reads anew with MiXCR; each CDR3 protein has one entry. The table records 500,000 to 650,000 distinct CDR3 sequences, 10% to 15% of them present only once. The sample in question was PBMCs, obtained on the day of the yellow fever booster vaccination. These receptors all stem from a man aged 25 to 45 who received the YFV17D yellow fever vaccine.

This clonotype was seen only a few times. The chain joins TRBV20-1 to TRBJ2-5; 7 bases are a match to TRBD2. The CDR3 length is 16 residues. The ends lost 0 bases at V and 4 bases at J; junction bases unmatched: 11. Per germline, CDR1 DFQATT and CDR2 SNEGSKA (reference sequence). This chain's CDR3 is CSARDASGGDGETQYF. In DNA form, the CDR3 reads TGCAGTGCTAGAGACGCATCGGGAGGAGATGGAGAGACCCAGTACTTC.

This chain uses TRBV30 with TRBJ2-5, with TRBD2 identical over 15 bases. V gave up 2 bases and J gave up 4 bases; unmatched junction bases: 2. The length of the CDR3 is 15 residues. Germline V gene data show CDR1 as GTSNPN and CDR2 as SVGIG (reference sequence). The CDR3 is CAWSLGLAGGETQYF. CDR3 sequence (DNA): TGTGCCTGGAGTCTGGGACTAGCGGGAGGAGAGACCCAGTACTTC.

This clonotype was picked up a small number of times. The CDR3 loop is CASSLHSNQPQHF. The CDR3 DNA reads TGCGCCAGCAGCCTTCATAGCAATCAGCCCCAGCATTTT. This rearrangement joins TRBV4-3 to TRBJ1-5; D is ambiguous. V lost 4 bases to trimming and J lost 0 bases, with 4 bases between them. CDR1 LGHNA and CDR2 YSLEER come from the germline V gene. The CDR3 totals 13 residues.

The chain employs TRBV23-1 and TRBJ2-1, with TRBD1 identical over 7 bases. TRBV23-1 is an ORF, with its function uncertain. The CDR3 spans 14 residues. The J segment lost 5 bases and the V segment lost 6 bases, leaving 7 bases of the junction unmatched. CDR3 sequence (DNA): TGCGCCAGCAGATCCACAGGGGTGCACAATGAGCAGTTCTTC. It codes for CASRSTGVHNEQFF.

CDR3 nucleotides: TGCGCCAGCAGTGAGTCAGGACGGGGCAGGTACAATGAGCAGTTCTTC. Its translation: CASSESGRGRYNEQFF. The J gene is TRBJ2-1, the V gene TRBV10-2, with D perhaps TRBD1 or TRBD2 (5 bases each). The V and J ends lost 0 bases and 4 bases respectively, with 13 bases between them. Germline V gene data show CDR1 as WSHSY and CDR2 as SAAADI. The CDR3 has 16 residues.

This chain joins TRBV5-1 and TRBJ2-1, with D hard to call. The CDR3 is made up of 13 amino acids. Trimming removed 5 bases from V and 8 bases from J, with 14 bases in between. CDR1 SGHRS and CDR2 YFSETQ come from the germline V gene. The CDR3 spells CASRPGTLDEQFF. CDR3 in DNA: TGCGCCAGCAGGCCCGGAACGCTCGATGAGCAGTTCTTC.

This clonotype appeared a few times. This sequence joins TRBV9 and TRBJ2-7; a weak D match, TRBD2 (6 bases). Germline CDR1 and CDR2: SGDLS and YYNGEE. The CDR3 is made up of 13 amino acids. V was cut by 1 base and J by 3 bases, with 8 bases left in between. DNA of the CDR3: TGTGCCAGCAGCGTAATGGAGGGCTACGAGCAGTACTTC. It yields the protein CASSVMEGYEQYF.

The chain links TRBV6-2 or TRBV6-3 to TRBJ2-5; 8 bases fit TRBD2. The ends lost 0 bases at V and 4 bases at J; junction bases unmatched: 4. Germline loops: CDR1 MNHEY, CDR2 SVGEGT. The CDR3 spans 15 residues. CDR3 sequence: CASSYSGLAGETQYF. In nucleotides, the CDR3 is TGTGCCAGCAGTTACTCCGGGCTAGCGGGAGAGACCCAGTACTTC.

This clonotype was picked up a small number of times. This rearrangement joins TRBV20-1 to TRBJ2-3; D unresolved. The CDR3 has 13 amino acids. Between the trimmed V and J ends, which lost 2 bases and 0 bases, there was a span of 6 bases. CDR1 and CDR2 (germline): DFQATT, SNEGSKA (reference sequence). CDR3 nucleotide sequence: TGCAGTGCTAGACGGGTTAGCACAGATACGCAGTATTTT. This codes for CSARRVSTDTQYF.

In its sample, this clonotype was seen a few times. J is TRBJ2-3 and V is TRBV12-3 or TRBV12-4; perhaps TRBD2 as D (6 bases). Trimming left V 7 bases short and J 0 bases short, with 11 bases between. CDR3 length equals 14 residues. CDR3 region: CASIRAGSTDTQYF. The CDR3 coding sequence is TGTGCCAGCATCAGGGCGGGAAGCACAGATACGCAGTATTTT.

The chain carries TRBV24-1 and TRBJ2-1, with TRBD1 as a possible D gene (5 bases). Germline V gene sequence: CDR1 KGHDR, CDR2 SFDVKD. The CDR3 length is 13 residues. V dropped 3 bases and J dropped 10 bases, with 12 bases sitting between them. The CDR3 reads CATSDVGAPEQFF. The CDR3, as DNA: TGTGCCACCAGTGATGTTGGGGCCCCGGAGCAGTTCTTC.

This clonotype was seen a few times. The rearrangement links TRBV9 to TRBJ2-1; TRBD2 is a possible D gene (6 bases). The V end was cut by 3 bases, the J end by 10 bases, with 20 bases between. CDR3 length: 15 residues. CDR1 is SGDLS, CDR2 YYNGEE, per germline. The CDR3 DNA reads TGTGCCAGCAGCGGTAGCGGACCTCTTATTTGGGAGCAGTTCTTC. This codes for CASSGSGPLIWEQFF. Using reference TRBV9 and TRBJ2-1 for the parts outside the CDR3, the full variable domain is DSGVTQTPKHLITATGQRVTLRCSPRSGDLSVYWYQQSLDQGLQFLIQYYNGEERAKGNILERFSAQQFPDLHSELNLSSLELGDSALYFCASSGSGPLIWEQFFGPGTRLTVL.

This clonotype was seen more than once but under ten times. The chain recombines TRBV3-1 with TRBJ2-7; TRBD2 agrees at 8 bases. The CDR3 is made up of 14 amino acids. V shed 8 bases, J shed 3 bases, and the junction held 9 bases outside the gene matches. CDR1 and CDR2 (germline): LGHDT, YNNKEL (reference sequence). The CDR3 nucleotides read TGTGCCAGCCGTGGAAGCGGGAGATTCTACGAGCAGTACTTC. It specifies CASRGSGRFYEQYF.

This clonotype has only a few counts. Here the CDR3 reads CATSKVYDRVRYGYTF. The CDR3 DNA is TGTGCCACCAGCAAAGTCTACGACAGGGTTCGATATGGCTACACCTTC. The chain joins TRBV15 to TRBJ1-2; 7 bases align to TRBD1. V was clipped by 4 bases and J by 5 bases; unmatched bases: 13. Germline assignment: CDR1 LNHNV and CDR2 YYDKDF (reference sequence). There are 16 residues in the CDR3.

The V gene is TRBV6-5, the J gene TRBJ1-1, with D unclear. The CDR3 extends over 13 amino acids. V lost 6 bases and J 0 bases, leaving 8 bases between the germline ends. In germline, CDR1 is MNHEY, CDR2 SVGAGI. CDR3 nucleotides: TGTGCCAGCAGGGCCCACCTGAACACTGAAGCTTTCTTT. This codes for CASRAHLNTEAFF.

The chain carries TRBV7-2 and TRBJ1-2; the match to TRBD1 covers 10 bases. Germline CDR1 reads SGHTA; CDR2 reads FQGNSA. The CDR3 consists of 14 residues. Trimming took 4 bases from V and 7 from J; bases not matched to a gene: 6. CDR3: CASSSYRDRGGYTF. DNA for the CDR3: TGTGCCAGCAGCTCATACCGGGACAGGGGTGGCTACACCTTC.

V and J are TRBV5-6 and TRBJ2-1; no firm D call. Germline assignment: CDR1 SGHDT and CDR2 YYEEEE. The CDR3 loop spans 14 amino acids. Between the trimmed V and J ends, which lost 1 base and 8 bases, there was a span of 13 bases. CDR3 nucleotide sequence: TGTGCCAGCAGCTTGTGGCTAGAGTTCGATGAGCAGTTCTTC. Amino acids: CASSLWLEFDEQFF.

The chain recombines TRBV9 with TRBJ2-7; D gene ambiguous. The CDR3 extends over 15 amino acids. Germline V gene lookup returns CDR1 SGDLS and CDR2 YYNGEE. Deletions cut 4 bases from V and 6 bases from J, with 20 bases between. The CDR3 protein is CASSTQQLPSTEQYF. CDR3 bases: TGTGCCAGCAGCACCCAACAGCTTCCCTCCACCGAGCAGTACTTC.

The chain is built from TRBV6-1 and TRBJ2-7; D could derive from TRBD1 or TRBD2 (5 bases each). The germline V gene has CDR1 MNHNS and CDR2 SASEGT. V was clipped by 5 bases and J by 3 bases, with 14 bases between them. The CDR3 length is 14 residues. In nucleotides, the CDR3 is TGTGCCAGCAGTCCCCTCCGGGACCACTACGAGCAGTACTTC. Its translation is CASSPLRDHYEQYF.

This clonotype has more than one count but fewer than ten. This chain joins TRBV28 and TRBJ1-1; 8 nucleotides line up with TRBD1. Per germline, CDR1 MDHEN and CDR2 SYDVKM. J gave up 5 bases and V 5 bases, and 7 bases lay outside the gene matches. CDR3 length: 14 residues. The DNA of the CDR3 is TGTGCCAGCAGTCCAATACAGGGGGAGACTGAAGCTTTCTTT. Its protein is CASSPIQGETEAFF.

The chain links TRBV7-3 to TRBJ2-1; 9 nucleotides line up with TRBD2. CDR1 is SGHTA, CDR2 FQGTGA, per germline. The CDR3 has 14 amino acids. V lost 6 bases to trimming and J lost 9 bases; unmatched junction nucleotides: 9. The CDR3 spells CASRNQAGGSEQFF. CDR3 nucleotides: TGTGCCAGCAGAAATCAAGCGGGAGGAAGTGAGCAGTTCTTC.

This chain uses TRBV24-1 with TRBJ2-1; D is unresolved. The CDR3 has 17 residues. Germline CDR1 is KGHDR and CDR2 is SFDVKD. The germline V and J ends were trimmed by 0 bases and 0 bases, with 11 bases remaining between them. The CDR3 DNA is TGTGCCACCAGTGATTTGGATCTCCTGAGCTCCTACAATGAGCAGTTCTTC. This codes for CATSDLDLLSSYNEQFF.

This clonotype was detected a few times. J is TRBJ2-1 and V is TRBV25-1, with a possible D match to TRBD1 (5 bases). This CDR3 contains 15 residues. CDR1 and CDR2 (germline): MGHDK, SYGVNS. V lost 3 bases and J lost 1, with 10 bases in between. This chain's CDR3 is CASSDQGASYNEQFF. Written as DNA, the CDR3 is TGTGCCAGCAGTGATCAAGGGGCTTCCTACAATGAGCAGTTCTTC.

This clonotype was recorded at least ten times. This rearrangement joins TRBV12-3 or TRBV12-4 to TRBJ1-1; tentative D call: TRBD1 (5 bases). The CDR3 length is 13 residues. The V gene lost 8 bases and the J gene lost 5 bases, with 15 bases spanning the gap. CDR3 DNA sequence: TGTGCCAGCCGCCCGGGGGGGGGGACTGAAGCTTTCTTT. Residues: CASRPGGGTEAFF.